This T cell receptor (beta chain) came from a study of blood T cell repertoires in COVID-19. TCRdb keeps only in-frame clones here, not all; method: immunoSEQ multiplex PCR. The table lists approximately 300,000 clones, roughly 90% of them singletons. The CDR3 loop spans 14 amino acids. Germline V CDR1 and CDR2: SGHRS, YFSETQ. J lost 0 bases, V lost 4 bases, and 1 base had no gene match. This chain joins TRBV5-1 and TRBJ1-3, with 7 bases that match TRBD1. This TCR derives from a man aged 18-30 years who had recovered from COVID-19. Sequencing was performed on peripheral blood. For the CDR3, the DNA is TGCGCCAGCAGCGACAGGGCCTCTGGAAACACCATATATTTT. Its protein product is CASSDRASGNTIYF.